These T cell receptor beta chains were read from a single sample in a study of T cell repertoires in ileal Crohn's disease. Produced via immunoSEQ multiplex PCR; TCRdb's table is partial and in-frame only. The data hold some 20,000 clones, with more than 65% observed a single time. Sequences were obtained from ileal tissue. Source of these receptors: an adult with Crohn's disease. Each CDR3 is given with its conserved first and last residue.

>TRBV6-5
CASRPGHLNTEAFF
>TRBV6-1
CASRGGMPGGEQYF
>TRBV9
CASSVDPAASLRNEQFF
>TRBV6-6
CASSYSGVSGNTIYF
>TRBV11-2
CASSSGTNTGELFF
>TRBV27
CATRGSGGGSPLHF
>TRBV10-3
CAIQSSGEQYF
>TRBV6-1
CASSVGTTGELFF
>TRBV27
CASSFAGSDTQYF
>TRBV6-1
CASEGSLSPYEQYF
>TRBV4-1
CASSRGGSGANVLTF
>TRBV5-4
CASSGTGPYEQYF
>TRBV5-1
CASSSPGEGSVYNSPLHF
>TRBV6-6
CASRTGSGYGYTF
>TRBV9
CASSAAASSYNSPLHF
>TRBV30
CAWSARVTGELFF
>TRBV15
CATSRGRDRGSPLHF
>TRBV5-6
CASSAGGTGGPGETQYF
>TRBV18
CASSPLLSPQREQYF
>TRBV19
CASSIMAGRAFF
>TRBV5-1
CASSSGQWNTEAFF
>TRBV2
CASSGLAGSYEQYF
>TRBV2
CASTETGVNNQPQHF
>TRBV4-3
CASSQRMMYEQYF
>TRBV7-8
CASSLALIADPFNEQFF
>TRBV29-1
CSVALDGYTF
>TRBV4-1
CASSLLAGGRYEQYF
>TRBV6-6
CASRDRPDHNYGYTF
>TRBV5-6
CASSHEGARSPLHF
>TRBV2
CASRIRVNTGELFF
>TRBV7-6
CASTGHQGATDTQYF
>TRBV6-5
CASGPEGGPDEQYF
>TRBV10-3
CAISIAGGRYEQYF
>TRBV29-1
CSGWEAAKNIQYF
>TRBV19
CASSNGLAGIYEQFF
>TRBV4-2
CASSQEGWGGGPGTGELFF
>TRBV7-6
CASSLIQGTSGNTIYF
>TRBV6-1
CASSERQFYGYTF
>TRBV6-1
CASSEVRTGGGEQYF
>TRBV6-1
CASSERRPEETQYF
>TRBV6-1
CASSSSATGGTPLHF
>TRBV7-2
CASSSGLAVLKQFF
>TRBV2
CASSGWGQGNNEQFF
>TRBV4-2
CASSQDGAGFGYTF
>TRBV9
CASSLRRQGGNYGYTF
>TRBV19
CASSIGSIPGAEAFF
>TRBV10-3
CAISGTSGVGGLNEQFF
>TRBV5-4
CASSPGGPGNTIYF
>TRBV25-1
CASSGGRWGGETQYF
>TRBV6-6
CASSYSGTGFAYEQYF
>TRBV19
CASSAFRGGDVGTQYF
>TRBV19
CASSDGHNEKLFF
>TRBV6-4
CASSDFILEAQETQYF
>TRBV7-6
CASSQTKNTEAFF